Below, 4 T cell receptor beta chains from the same sample are listed, as sequenced in a study of T-cell memory formation after mild COVID-19. TCRdb re-called the 5' RACE reads with MiXCR, one entry per CDR3 protein. The repertoire holds hundreds of thousands of distinct CDR3 sequences, with 18% as singletons. Sequenced: PBMCs or a T cell subset sorted from them (not recorded which). All receptors derive from an adult woman who had mild COVID-19 (a few samples of this study predate the infection). Cell type and time point are not known.

A single count supports this clonotype. The chain employs TRBV4-1 and TRBJ2-3; possibly TRBD1 for D (7 bases). Germline-derived CDR1 and CDR2 are MGHRA and YSYEKL. V lost 4 bases, J lost 5 bases, and 22 bases lay in between. This CDR3 is built from 17 residues. CDR3 amino acids: CASSLLPGGRGKDTQYF. CDR3 coding DNA: TGCGCCAGCAGCCTTCTACCAGGGGGACGCGGGAAAGATACGCAGTATTTT.

V gene TRBV6-2 or TRBV6-3 combines with J gene TRBJ2-2; D is perhaps TRBD1 (6 bases). This CDR3 spans 12 amino acids. The germline V and J ends were trimmed by 6 bases and 17 bases, with 19 bases remaining between them. Germline V gene sequence: CDR1 MNHEY, CDR2 SVGEGT. CDR3 nucleotides: TGTGCCAGCAGCCCCAACCGGGCAGGGGAATTTTTT. It translates to CASSPNRAGEFF.

This clonotype was counted ten times or more. The CDR3 spells CASSPGLAGYNEQFF. The CDR3 DNA is TGCGCCAGCAGCCCGGGACTAGCGGGTTACAATGAGCAGTTCTTC. The chain couples TRBV5-1 to TRBJ2-1; 12 bases line up with TRBD2. This CDR3 spans 15 amino acids. Germline CDR1 SGHRS, CDR2 YFSETQ. Trimming cost V 4 bases and J 4 bases; bases outside gene matches: 3.

This chain uses TRBV28 with TRBJ1-2; the D is unclear. CDR3 length: 12 amino acids. The V gene lost 9 bases and the J gene lost 2 bases, with 10 bases spanning the gap. Per germline, CDR1 MDHEN and CDR2 SYDVKM. CDR3 sequence (DNA): TGTGCCAGTTCTAAGGGAAACTATGGCTACACCTTC. It is translated as CASSKGNYGYTF.